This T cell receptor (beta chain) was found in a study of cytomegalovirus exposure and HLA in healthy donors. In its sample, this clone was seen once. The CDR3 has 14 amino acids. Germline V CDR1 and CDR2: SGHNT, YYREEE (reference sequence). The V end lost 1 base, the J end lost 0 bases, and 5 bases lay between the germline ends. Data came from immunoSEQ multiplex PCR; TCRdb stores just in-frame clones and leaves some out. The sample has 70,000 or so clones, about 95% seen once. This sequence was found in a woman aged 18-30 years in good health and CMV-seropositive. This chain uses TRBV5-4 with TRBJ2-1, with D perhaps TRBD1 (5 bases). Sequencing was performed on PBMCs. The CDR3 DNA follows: TGTGCCAGCAGCTTGCAGGGCTCCTACAATGAGCAGTTCTTC. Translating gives CASSLQGSYNEQFF.